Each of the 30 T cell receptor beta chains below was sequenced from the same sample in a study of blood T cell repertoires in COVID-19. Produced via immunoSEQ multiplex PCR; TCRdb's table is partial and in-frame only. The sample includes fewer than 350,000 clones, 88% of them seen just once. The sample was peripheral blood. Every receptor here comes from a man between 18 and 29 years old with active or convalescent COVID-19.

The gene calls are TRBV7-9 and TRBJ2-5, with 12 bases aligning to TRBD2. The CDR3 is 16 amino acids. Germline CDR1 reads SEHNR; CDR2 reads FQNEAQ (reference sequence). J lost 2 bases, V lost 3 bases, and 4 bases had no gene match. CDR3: CASSFGLAGGQETQYF. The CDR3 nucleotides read TGTGCCAGCAGCTTTGGGCTAGCGGGGGGGCAAGAGACCCAGTACTTC.

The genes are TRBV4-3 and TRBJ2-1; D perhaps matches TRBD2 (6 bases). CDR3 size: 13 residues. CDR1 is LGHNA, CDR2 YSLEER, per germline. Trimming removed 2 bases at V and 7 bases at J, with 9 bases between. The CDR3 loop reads CASSQLRGNEQFF. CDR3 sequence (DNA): TGCGCCAGCAGCCAACTACGGGGGAATGAGCAGTTCTTC.

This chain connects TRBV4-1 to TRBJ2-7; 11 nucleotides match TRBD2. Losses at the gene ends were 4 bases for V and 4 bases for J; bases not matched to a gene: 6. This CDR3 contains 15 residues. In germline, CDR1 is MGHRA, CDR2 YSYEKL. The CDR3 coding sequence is TGCGCCAGCAGCCCACTAGCGGGGGCGTCATACGAGCAGTACTTC. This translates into CASSPLAGASYEQYF.

CDR3 protein: CASSPGQGAWEQYF. Here the CDR3 DNA reads TGTGCCAGCAGTCCGGGACAGGGGGCGTGGGAGCAGTACTTC. The chain couples TRBV6-2 or TRBV6-3 to TRBJ2-7; the match to TRBD1 covers 12 bases. Per the germline V gene, CDR1 is MNHEY and CDR2 is SVGEGT. This CDR3 region has 14 residues. V was pared by 5 bases and J by 7 bases, with 6 bases of the junction left unmatched.

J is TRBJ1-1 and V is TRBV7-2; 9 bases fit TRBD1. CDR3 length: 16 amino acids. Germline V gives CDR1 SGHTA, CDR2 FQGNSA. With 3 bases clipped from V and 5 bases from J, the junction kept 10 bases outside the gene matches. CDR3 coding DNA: TGTGCCAGCAGCTTTTCCGGGACAGGGAGTAGAACTGAAGCTTTCTTT. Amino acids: CASSFSGTGSRTEAFF.

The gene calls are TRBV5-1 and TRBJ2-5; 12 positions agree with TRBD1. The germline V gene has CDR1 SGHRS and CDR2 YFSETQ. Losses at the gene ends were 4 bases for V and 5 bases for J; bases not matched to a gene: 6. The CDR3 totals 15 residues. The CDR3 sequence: CASSNGTGGSETQYF. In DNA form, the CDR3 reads TGCGCCAGCAGCAACGGGACAGGGGGCTCGGAGACCCAGTACTTC. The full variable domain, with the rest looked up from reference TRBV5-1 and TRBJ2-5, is KAGVTQTPRYLIKTRGQQVTLSCSPISGHRSVSWYQQTPGQGLQFLFEYFSETQRNKGNFPGRFSGRQFSNSRSEMNVSTLELGDSALYLCASSNGTGGSETQYFGPGTRLLVL.

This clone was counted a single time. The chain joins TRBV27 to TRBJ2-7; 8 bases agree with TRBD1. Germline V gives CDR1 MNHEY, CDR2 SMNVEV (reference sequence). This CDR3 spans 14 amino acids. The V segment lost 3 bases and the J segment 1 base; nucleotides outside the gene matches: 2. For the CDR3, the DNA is TGTGCCAGCAGTTTCAGGGGGCCTTCCTACGAGCAGTACTTC. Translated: CASSFRGPSYEQYF.

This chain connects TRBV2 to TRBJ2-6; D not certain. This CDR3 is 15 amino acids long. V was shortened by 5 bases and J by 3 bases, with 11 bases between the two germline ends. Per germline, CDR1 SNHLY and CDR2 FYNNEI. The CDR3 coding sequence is TGTGCCAGCAGTCCCCTTCGCGGTGGGGCCAACGTCCTGACTTTC. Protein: CASSPLRGGANVLTF. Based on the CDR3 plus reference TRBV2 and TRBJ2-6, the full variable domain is EPEVTQTPSHQVTQMGQEVILRCVPISNHLYFYWYRQILGQKVEFLVSFYNNEISEKSEIFDDQFSVERPDGSNFTLKIRSTKLEDSAMYFCASSPLRGGANVLTFGAGSRLTVL.

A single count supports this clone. The CDR3 bases are TGTGCCAGTAGGACAACAGGGGCCCCCGGTAATTCACCCCTCCACTTT. This sequence encodes CASRTTGAPGNSPLHF. The chain links TRBV19 to TRBJ1-6, with 7 bases matching TRBD1. The germline V gene encodes CDR1 LNHDA and CDR2 SQIVND (reference sequence). This CDR3 is 16 amino acids long. The trim removed 6 bases at V and 6 bases at J, leaving 11 bases unmatched.

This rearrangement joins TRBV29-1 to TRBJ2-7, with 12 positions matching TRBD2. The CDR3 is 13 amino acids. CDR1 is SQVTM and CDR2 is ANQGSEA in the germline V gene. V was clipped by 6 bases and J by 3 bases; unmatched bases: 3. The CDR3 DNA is TGCAGCGTCGCTAGCGGGGGGGTCTACGAGCAGTACTTC. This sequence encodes CSVASGGVYEQYF.

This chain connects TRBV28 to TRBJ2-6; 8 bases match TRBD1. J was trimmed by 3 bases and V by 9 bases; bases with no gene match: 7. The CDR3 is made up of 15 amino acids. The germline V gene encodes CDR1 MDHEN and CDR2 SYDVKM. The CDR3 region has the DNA TGTGCCAGTCGGCAGGGGGCGGATGGGGCCAACGTCCTGACTTTC. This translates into CASRQGADGANVLTF.

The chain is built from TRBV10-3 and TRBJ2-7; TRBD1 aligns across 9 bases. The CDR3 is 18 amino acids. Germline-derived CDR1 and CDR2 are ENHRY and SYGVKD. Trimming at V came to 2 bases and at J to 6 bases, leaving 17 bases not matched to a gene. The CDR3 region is CAISETTGGPVPDAEQYF. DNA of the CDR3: TGTGCCATCAGTGAGACCACAGGGGGCCCTGTCCCCGATGCCGAGCAGTACTTC.

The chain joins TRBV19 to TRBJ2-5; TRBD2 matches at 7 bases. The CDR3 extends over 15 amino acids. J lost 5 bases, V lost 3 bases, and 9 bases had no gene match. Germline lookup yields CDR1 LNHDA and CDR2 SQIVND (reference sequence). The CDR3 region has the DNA TGTGCCAGTAGTATCGCCCGCGGGGGAACGGAGACCCAGTACTTC. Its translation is CASSIARGGTETQYF.

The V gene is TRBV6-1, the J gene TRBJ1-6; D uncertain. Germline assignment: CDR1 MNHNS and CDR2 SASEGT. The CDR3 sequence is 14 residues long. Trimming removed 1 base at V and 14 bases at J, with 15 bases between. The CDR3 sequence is CASSEVVRVVSLHF. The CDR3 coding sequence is TGTGCCAGCAGTGAAGTTGTACGGGTCGTTTCCCTCCACTTT.

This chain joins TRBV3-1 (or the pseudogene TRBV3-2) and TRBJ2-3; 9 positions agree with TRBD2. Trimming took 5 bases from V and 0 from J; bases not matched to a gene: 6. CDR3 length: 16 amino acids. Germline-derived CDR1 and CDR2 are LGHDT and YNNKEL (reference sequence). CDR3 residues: CASSTRLAVSTDTQYF. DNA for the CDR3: TGTGCCAGCAGCACTCGACTAGCGGTCAGCACAGATACGCAGTATTTT.

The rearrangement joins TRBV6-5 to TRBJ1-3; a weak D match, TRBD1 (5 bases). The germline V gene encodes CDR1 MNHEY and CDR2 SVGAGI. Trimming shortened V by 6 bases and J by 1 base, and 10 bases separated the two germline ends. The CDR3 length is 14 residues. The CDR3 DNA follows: TGTGCCAGCAGCTCAGGGAGGTCTGGAAACACCATATATTTT. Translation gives CASSSGRSGNTIYF.

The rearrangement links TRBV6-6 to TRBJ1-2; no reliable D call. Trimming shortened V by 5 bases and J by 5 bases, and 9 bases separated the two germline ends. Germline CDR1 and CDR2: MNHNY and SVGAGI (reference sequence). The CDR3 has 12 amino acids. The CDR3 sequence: CASSLPTYGYTF. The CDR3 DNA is TGTGCCAGCAGTCTCCCCACTTATGGCTACACCTTC.

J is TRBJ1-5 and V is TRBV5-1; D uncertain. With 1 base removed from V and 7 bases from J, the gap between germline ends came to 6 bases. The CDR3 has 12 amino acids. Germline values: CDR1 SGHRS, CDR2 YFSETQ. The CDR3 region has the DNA TGCGCCAGCAGCTTGCCTCTACAGCCCCAGCATTTT. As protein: CASSLPLQPQHF.

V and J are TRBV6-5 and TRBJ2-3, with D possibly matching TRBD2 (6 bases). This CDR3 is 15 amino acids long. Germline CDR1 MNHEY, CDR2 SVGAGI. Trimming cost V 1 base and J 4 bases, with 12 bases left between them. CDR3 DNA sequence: TGTGCCAGCAGTTACTTTTCGGGGGTTTCAGATACGCAGTATTTT. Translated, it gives CASSYFSGVSDTQYF.

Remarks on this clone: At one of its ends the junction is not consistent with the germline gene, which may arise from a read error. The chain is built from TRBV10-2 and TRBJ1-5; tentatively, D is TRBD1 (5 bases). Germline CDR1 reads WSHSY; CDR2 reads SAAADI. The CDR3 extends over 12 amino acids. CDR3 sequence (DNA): TGCGCCAGCGGTGACAGCGATGGGCCCCAGCATTTT. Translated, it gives CASGDSDGPQHF.

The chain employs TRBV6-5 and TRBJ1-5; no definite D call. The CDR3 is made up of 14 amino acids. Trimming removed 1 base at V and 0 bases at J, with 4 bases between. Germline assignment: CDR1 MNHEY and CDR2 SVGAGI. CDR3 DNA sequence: TGTGCCAGCAGTTACTACAGTAGCAATCAGCCCCAGCATTTT. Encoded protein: CASSYYSSNQPQHF.

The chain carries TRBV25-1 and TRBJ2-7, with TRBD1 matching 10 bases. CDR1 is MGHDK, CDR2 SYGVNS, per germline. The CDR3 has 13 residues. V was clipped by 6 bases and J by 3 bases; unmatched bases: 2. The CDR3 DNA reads TGTGCCAGCAGCCGGGACAGGGGCTACGAGCAGTACTTC. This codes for CASSRDRGYEQYF.

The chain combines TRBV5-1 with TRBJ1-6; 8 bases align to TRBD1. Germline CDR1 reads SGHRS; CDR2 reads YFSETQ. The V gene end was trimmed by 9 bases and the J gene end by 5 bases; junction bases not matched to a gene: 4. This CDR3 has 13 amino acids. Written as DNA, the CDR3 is TGCGCCACCTCGACAGGGGATAATTCACCCCTCCACTTT. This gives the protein CATSTGDNSPLHF.

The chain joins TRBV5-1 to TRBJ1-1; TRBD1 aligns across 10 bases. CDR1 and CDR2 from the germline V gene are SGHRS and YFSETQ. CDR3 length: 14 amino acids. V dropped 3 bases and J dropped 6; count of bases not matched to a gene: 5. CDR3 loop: CASSWGQGRSEAFF. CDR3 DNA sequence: TGCGCCAGCAGCTGGGGACAGGGGAGATCTGAAGCTTTCTTT.

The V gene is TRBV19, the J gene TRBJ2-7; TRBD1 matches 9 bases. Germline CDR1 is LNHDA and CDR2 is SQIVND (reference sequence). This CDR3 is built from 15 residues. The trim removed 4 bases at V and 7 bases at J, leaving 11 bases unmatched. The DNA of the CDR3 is TGTGCCAGTAGTACTGGGACAGGGAGAGTGGCTGAGCAGTACTTC. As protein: CASSTGTGRVAEQYF. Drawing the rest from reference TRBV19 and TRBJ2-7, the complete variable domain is DGGITQSPKYLFRKEGQNVTLSCEQNLNHDAMYWYRQDPGQGLRLIYYSQIVNDFQKGDIAEGYSVSREKKESFPLTVTSAQKNPTAFYLCASSTGTGRVAEQYFGPGTRLTVT.

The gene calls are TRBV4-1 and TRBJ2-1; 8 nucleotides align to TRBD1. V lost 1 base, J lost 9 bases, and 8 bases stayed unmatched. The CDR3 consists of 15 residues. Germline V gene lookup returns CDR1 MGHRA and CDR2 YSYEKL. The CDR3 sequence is CASSQGLQGVGEQFF. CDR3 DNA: TGCGCCAGCAGCCAAGGCTTACAGGGGGTAGGTGAGCAGTTCTTC.

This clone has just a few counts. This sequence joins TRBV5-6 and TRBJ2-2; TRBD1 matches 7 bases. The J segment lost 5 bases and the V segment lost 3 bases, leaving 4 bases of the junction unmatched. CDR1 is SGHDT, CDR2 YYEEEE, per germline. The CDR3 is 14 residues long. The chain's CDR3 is CASSSNRGTGELFF. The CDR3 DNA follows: TGTGCCAGCAGCTCGAACAGGGGAACCGGGGAGCTGTTTTTT. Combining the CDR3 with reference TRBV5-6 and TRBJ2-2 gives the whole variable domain DAGVTQSPTHLIKTRGQQVTLRCSPKSGHDTVSWYQQALGQGPQFIFQYYEEEERQRGNFPDRFSGHQFPNYSSELNVNALLLGDSALYLCASSSNRGTGELFFGEGSRLTVL.

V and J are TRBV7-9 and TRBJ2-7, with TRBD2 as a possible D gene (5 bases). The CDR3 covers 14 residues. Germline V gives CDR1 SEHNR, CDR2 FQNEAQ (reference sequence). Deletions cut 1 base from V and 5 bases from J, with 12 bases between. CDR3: CASSLVRGSHEQYF. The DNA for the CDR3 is TGTGCCAGCAGCTTAGTTCGGGGTAGCCACGAGCAGTACTTC.

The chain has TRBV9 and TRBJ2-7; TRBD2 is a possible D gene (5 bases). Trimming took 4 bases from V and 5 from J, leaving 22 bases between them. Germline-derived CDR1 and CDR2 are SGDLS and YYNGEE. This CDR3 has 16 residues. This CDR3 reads CASSPRGGGRRDEQYF. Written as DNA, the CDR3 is TGTGCCAGCAGCCCTAGAGGTGGCGGGCGTAGGGACGAGCAGTACTTC.

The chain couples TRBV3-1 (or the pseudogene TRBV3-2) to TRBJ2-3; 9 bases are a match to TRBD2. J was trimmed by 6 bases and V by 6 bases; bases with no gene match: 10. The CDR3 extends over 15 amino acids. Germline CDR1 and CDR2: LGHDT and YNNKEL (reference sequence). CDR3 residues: CASRETSGPHDTQYF. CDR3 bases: TGTGCCAGCAGGGAGACTAGCGGTCCACATGATACGCAGTATTTT.